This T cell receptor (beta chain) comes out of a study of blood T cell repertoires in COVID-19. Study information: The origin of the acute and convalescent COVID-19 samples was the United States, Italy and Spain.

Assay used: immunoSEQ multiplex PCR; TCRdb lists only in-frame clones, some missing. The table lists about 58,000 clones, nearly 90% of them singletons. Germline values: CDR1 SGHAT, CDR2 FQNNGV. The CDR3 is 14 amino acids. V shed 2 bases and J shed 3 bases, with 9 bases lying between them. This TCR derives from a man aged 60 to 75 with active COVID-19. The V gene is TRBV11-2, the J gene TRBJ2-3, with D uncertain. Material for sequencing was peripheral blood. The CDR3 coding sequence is TGTGCCAGCAGCTTATCTAGACGTACAGATACGCAGTATTTT. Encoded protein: CASSLSRRTDTQYF.